These 10 T cell receptor beta chains were sequenced from one sample in a study of blood T cell repertoires in COVID-19. This table comes from immunoSEQ multiplex PCR, and its TCRdb copy is limited to in-frame clones, with some not included. Of roughly 280,000 clones in the sample, more than 70% are singletons; the top ten hold approximately 11%. Sequencing input: peripheral blood. These receptors were collected from a woman aged 25 to 39 with COVID-19, enrolled during active disease.

The J gene is TRBJ1-1, the V gene TRBV30; no clear D gene. Germline-derived CDR1 and CDR2 are GTSNPN and SVGIG (reference sequence). V lost 6 bases and J lost 1, with 12 bases in between. This CDR3 contains 13 residues. The CDR3 is CACLPTENTEAFF. CDR3 coding DNA: TGTGCCTGCCTCCCTACTGAGAACACTGAAGCTTTCTTT.

The rearrangement joins TRBV6-2 or TRBV6-3 to TRBJ1-1; 7 bases align to TRBD1. V gave up 2 bases and J gave up 4 bases; unmatched junction bases: 1. Germline CDR1 MNHEY, CDR2 SVGEGT. This CDR3 region has 13 residues. CDR3 in amino acids: CASSYQGGTEAFF. In DNA form, the CDR3 reads TGTGCCAGCAGTTACCAGGGGGGCACTGAAGCTTTCTTT.

This CDR3 is CASSEERGLGEQYF. Here the CDR3 DNA reads TGTGCCAGCAGTGAAGAGAGGGGGCTAGGGGAGCAGTACTTC. The chain employs TRBV2 and TRBJ2-7; 7 nucleotides line up with TRBD1. V gave up 1 base and J gave up 7 bases; unmatched junction bases: 7. The CDR3 covers 14 residues. Germline CDR1 is SNHLY and CDR2 is FYNNEI.

The chain couples TRBV5-1 to TRBJ2-2; 13 nucleotides match TRBD2. Germline CDR1 is SGHRS and CDR2 is YFSETQ. V gave up 3 bases and J gave up 0 bases; unmatched junction bases: 2. This CDR3 contains 17 residues. DNA of the CDR3: TGCGCCAGCAGCTCCGGACTAGCGGGAGCGAACACCGGGGAGCTGTTTTTT. Amino acid sequence: CASSSGLAGANTGELFF.

The V and J genes are TRBV25-1 and TRBJ1-1, with D maybe TRBD1 (5 bases). This CDR3 comprises 12 residues. Looked up from germline, CDR1 is MGHDK and CDR2 is SYGVNS. Trimming cost V 7 bases and J 11 bases, with 17 bases left between them. CDR3: CASKEGPGRAFF. In nucleotides, the CDR3 is TGTGCCAGCAAAGAAGGTCCAGGGCGCGCTTTCTTT.

CDR3 sequence reads: CASSPGTADTEAFF. DNA for the CDR3: TGCGCCAGCAGCCCAGGGACTGCGGACACTGAAGCTTTCTTT. The chain employs TRBV5-1 and TRBJ1-1, with a tentative D call TRBD1 (5 bases). CDR1 is SGHRS, CDR2 YFSETQ, per germline. The V end was cut by 4 bases, the J end by 3 bases, with 13 bases between. The CDR3 consists of 14 residues.

J is TRBJ1-1 and V is TRBV5-4, with TRBD1 matching over 9 bases. The trim removed 4 bases at V and 4 bases at J, leaving 8 bases unmatched. Germline values: CDR1 SGHNT, CDR2 YYREEE (reference sequence). The CDR3 runs 15 residues. CDR3 protein: CASSLRTGAFTEAFF. CDR3 nucleotides: TGTGCCAGCAGCCTTCGGACAGGGGCGTTCACTGAAGCTTTCTTT.

The chain carries TRBV10-3 and TRBJ2-5, with TRBD2 identical over 11 bases. The CDR3 extends over 15 amino acids. Trimming took 10 bases from V and 5 from J; bases not matched to a gene: 12. Germline lookup yields CDR1 ENHRY and CDR2 SYGVKD. CDR3 nucleotides: TGTGCCACCCAGACTAGCGGGGTCGGAGGGGAGACCCAGTACTTC. This sequence encodes CATQTSGVGGETQYF.

This chain uses TRBV2 with TRBJ2-5, with a weak D call TRBD1 (6 bases). In germline, CDR1 is SNHLY, CDR2 FYNNEI. This CDR3 comprises 15 residues. Between the trimmed V and J ends, which lost 8 bases and 5 bases, there was a span of 21 bases. Here the CDR3 reads CASGRTAGHGETQYF. Written as DNA, the CDR3 is TGTGCCAGCGGACGGACAGCCGGTCATGGGGAGACCCAGTACTTC.

This rearrangement joins TRBV6-2 or TRBV6-3 to TRBJ2-1; possibly TRBD1 for D (5 bases). Germline V CDR1 and CDR2: MNHEY, SVGEGT. V lost 5 bases, J lost 6 bases, and 8 bases lay in between. The CDR3 length is 12 residues. The CDR3 bases are TGTGCCAGCAGTGACAGACTCAATGAGCAGTTCTTC. Amino acid sequence: CASSDRLNEQFF.